Listed here is a single TCR beta chain. Its antigen remains unknown. This CDR3 spans 16 amino acids. The J segment lost 4 bases and the V segment lost 2 bases, leaving 9 bases of the junction unmatched. Germline V gene data show CDR1 as SGHTA and CDR2 as FQGTGA. These data belong to a study of Ad26.COV2.S vaccination and SARS-CoV-2 variants. Study details: The authors gave Ad26.COV2.S intramuscularly, either once or twice 56 days apart.

Sample treatment: around 19 received Ad26.COV2.S at low or high dose, single or two shots; roughly 5 received placebo; per-sample allocation not given. The study sampled participants on day 63 after the first vaccine or placebo injection. The donor's status was that of an adult aged 18-55 years in Boston. In the vaccine, an Ad26 vector expressed the SARS-CoV-2 spike of the Wuhan strain. Whole-study findings and limits: Placebo recipients showed lower spike-specific TCR breadth than vaccinees.

Profiling relied on immunoSEQ multiplex PCR, and the TCRdb table lists in-frame clones only, not all of them. This table has around 300,000 clones, approximately 90% appearing once. The material was peripheral blood, obtained in a trial of Ad26.COV2.S vaccine versus placebo. The chain carries TRBV7-3 and TRBJ1-1; 8 positions match TRBD1. This TCR came from a person aged 18-60 years who received the Ad26.COV2.S COVID-19 vaccine or a placebo. The CDR3 DNA follows: TGTGCCAGCAGCTTATACCCAGACAGGGGTGGCACTGAAGCTTTCTTT. Translating gives CASSLYPDRGGTEAFF.